This T cell receptor (beta chain) was retrieved from a study of breast tumors, draining lymph nodes, adjacent tissues. Breast cancer patients provided tissue from their axillary draining lymph nodes. Study-level points and caveats: That most tumor T cells come from lymph nodes remained unproven. Tumor and nontumor repertoires were significantly more similar in luminal-like than in basal-like breast cancer. Tumors had less TCR diversity than lymph nodes, more than nontumor tissue. Data fit most tumor T cells coming from lymph node, expanding in tumor.

This clonotype was seen a handful of times. Its specificity is not known. A single base separates this from a much larger clone, so it may be a read error. TCRdb re-derived calls from the multiplex PCR reads in MiXCR, one entry per CDR3 protein. The sample contains some 170,000 distinct CDR3 sequences, around 33% of which appear only once. The receptor was isolated from a female donor with breast cancer. Some clones in this sample may be carry-over from other donors' samples. Material: axillary lymph node tissue.

The chain's CDR3 is CASSLGGNLGGTDPQYF. CDR3 sequence (DNA): TGTGCCAGCAGCTTAGGAGGGAATTTGGGGGGCACAGATCCGCAGTATTTT. The chain joins TRBV7-2 to TRBJ2-3; TRBD1 or TRBD2 may be the D gene (6 bases each). The CDR3 runs 17 residues. Germline lookup yields CDR1 SGHTA and CDR2 FQGNSA.